These 28 T cell receptor beta chains were all obtained from the same sample, sequenced in a study of blood T cell repertoires in COVID-19. The data were produced by immunoSEQ multiplex PCR, yet TCRdb's version contains in-frame clones alone and is incomplete. Altogether some 190,000 clones are present, around 84% being singletons, with the ten largest covering about 3.2%. Sequenced sample: PBMCs or T cells enriched from blood (not recorded which). The origin of the receptors is a woman aged 30 to 39 who had been exposed to COVID-19.

In this sample, this clone turned up once. The gene calls are TRBV5-1 and TRBJ2-7; perhaps TRBD2 as D (5 bases). The CDR3 length is 16 residues. Trimming cost V 1 base and J 0 bases, with 14 bases left between them. CDR1 and CDR2 from the germline V gene are SGHRS and YFSETQ. The CDR3 here is CASSLSSSSSSYEQYF. The CDR3 nucleotides are TGCGCCAGCAGCTTGTCGTCTAGCTCTAGCTCCTACGAGCAGTACTTC.

The genes are TRBV29-1 and TRBJ1-2; possible D gene TRBD1, 6 bases. The CDR3 has 13 amino acids. V gave up 3 bases and J gave up 6 bases, with 14 bases separating them. CDR1 SQVTM and CDR2 ANQGSEA come from the germline V gene. This chain's CDR3 is CSVDGRGTDGYTF. DNA for the CDR3: TGCAGCGTTGACGGCAGGGGAACGGATGGCTACACCTTC.

The chain carries TRBV10-1 and TRBJ2-5; 10 positions match TRBD2. The CDR3 has 15 amino acids. From germline, CDR1 is WNHNN and CDR2 SYGVQD (reference sequence). V trimming: 3 bases; J trimming: 3 bases; junction bases outside the gene matches: 4. In DNA form, the CDR3 reads TGCGCCAGCAGTGACCTCGGACTAGCGGAAGAGACCCAGTACTTC. It is translated as CASSDLGLAEETQYF.

The chain is built from TRBV11-3 and TRBJ2-1, with TRBD2 as a possible D gene (6 bases). Trimming left V 5 bases short and J 0 bases short, with 8 bases between. The CDR3 totals 14 residues. CDR1 is SGHNT and CDR2 is YENEEA in the germline V gene. CDR3 nucleotide sequence: TGTGCCAGCAGCGCCGGGGGCTCCTACAATGAGCAGTTCTTC. Its protein product is CASSAGGSYNEQFF.

This clone was counted between two and nine times. The rearrangement joins TRBV29-1 to TRBJ2-1, with unresolved D. V was cut by 4 bases and J by 9 bases, with 16 bases left in between. CDR1 is SQVTM and CDR2 is ANQGSEA in the germline V gene. The CDR3 has 13 amino acids. DNA for the CDR3: TGCAGCGTTGCCCTAACCGCCGGGTTTGAGCAGTTCTTC. It translates to CSVALTAGFEQFF.

V and J are TRBV7-9 and TRBJ2-2; the D gene is possibly TRBD2 (5 bases). Germline V lookup: CDR1 SEHNR, CDR2 FQNEAQ (reference sequence). The CDR3 consists of 16 residues. V was clipped by 4 bases and J by 1 base, with 13 bases between them. The CDR3 DNA reads TGTGCCAGCAGCTCAAACCCCCGGGGGAACACCGGGGAGCTGTTTTTT. It codes for CASSSNPRGNTGELFF. Filled out from reference TRBV7-9 and TRBJ2-2, the complete variable domain reads DTGVSQNPRHKITKRGQNVTFRCDPISEHNRLYWYRQTLGQGPEFLTYFQNEAQLEKSRLLSDRFSAERPKGSFSTLEIQRTEQGDSAMYLCASSSNPRGNTGELFFGEGSRLTVL.

The rearrangement joins TRBV6-5 to TRBJ1-2; D remains ambiguous. V lost 9 bases, J lost 1 base, and 18 bases lay in between. Germline-derived CDR1 and CDR2 are MNHEY and SVGAGI. This CDR3 contains 15 residues. The CDR3 nucleotides read TGTGCCAGTCTTGGATACGCAGGCAGTAACTATGGCTACACCTTC. This translates into CASLGYAGSNYGYTF.

This clone was seen only a few times. The chain is built from TRBV6-2 or TRBV6-3 and TRBJ1-1; tentatively, D is TRBD1 (5 bases). The V and J ends lost 5 bases and 5 bases respectively, with 9 bases between them. Germline V gene sequence: CDR1 MNHEY, CDR2 SVGEGT. This CDR3 contains 12 residues. For the CDR3, the DNA is TGTGCCAGCAGTCGAAGGGGTACTGAAGCTTTCTTT. Its protein product is CASSRRGTEAFF.

This clone was counted once. The V and J genes are TRBV7-9 and TRBJ2-7; 10 bases are shared with TRBD1. This CDR3 spans 15 amino acids. Germline CDR1 SEHNR, CDR2 FQNEAQ (reference sequence). The V and J ends lost 5 bases and 0 bases, in that order; junction bases with no gene match: 4. The CDR3 reads CASSVWTGGSYEQYF. The CDR3 DNA sequence: TGTGCCAGCAGCGTTTGGACAGGGGGCTCCTACGAGCAGTACTTC.

The rearrangement uses TRBV19 and TRBJ1-1, with D hard to call. Looked up from germline, CDR1 is LNHDA and CDR2 is SQIVND (reference sequence). Trimming shortened V by 1 base and J by 1 base, and 4 bases separated the two germline ends. The CDR3 length is 13 residues. CDR3 sequence: CASSIGQNTEAFF. As DNA, the CDR3 is TGTGCCAGTAGTATAGGACAGAACACTGAAGCTTTCTTT.

The rearrangement uses TRBV7-2 and TRBJ2-7, with D uncertain. This CDR3 comprises 14 residues. V lost 1 base, J lost 2 bases, and 9 bases lay in between. The germline gives CDR1 SGHTA, CDR2 FQGNSA. Here the CDR3 DNA reads TGTGCCAGCAGCTTAGACAGCTTCCCCTACGAGCAGTACTTC. Its translation: CASSLDSFPYEQYF.

The V gene is TRBV9, the J gene TRBJ1-2; D possibly corresponds to TRBD1 (5 bases). The CDR3 has 15 residues. Trimming took off 4 bases at V and 0 bases at J, with 13 bases between the two ends. The germline V gene has CDR1 SGDLS and CDR2 YYNGEE. Here the CDR3 reads CASSPRLTANYGYTF. Here the CDR3 DNA reads TGTGCCAGCAGCCCCCGTTTGACAGCTAACTATGGCTACACCTTC.

This clone appeared a single time. The rearrangement links TRBV2 to TRBJ1-2; TRBD1 matches 9 bases. CDR1 and CDR2 (germline): SNHLY, FYNNEI. V lost 8 bases, J lost 8 bases, and 6 bases stayed unmatched. The CDR3 totals 12 residues. The CDR3 sequence: CASRDRALGYTF. CDR3 coding DNA: TGTGCCAGCCGGGACAGGGCTCTCGGCTACACCTTC.

Written as DNA, the CDR3 is TGTGCCAGCAGTACCCCTCGGCGGGGGAAAAATGAGCAGTTCTTC. Its protein product is CASSTPRRGKNEQFF. The chain employs TRBV6-5 and TRBJ2-1, with 7 nucleotides matching TRBD2. Trimming removed 5 bases from V and 7 bases from J; junction bases left unmatched: 11. The CDR3 has 15 amino acids. CDR1 and CDR2 from the germline V gene are MNHEY and SVGAGI.

The CDR3 region is CASSDETTGYTF. The CDR3 DNA follows: TGTGCCAGCAGTGACGAGACAACTGGCTACACCTTC. The chain combines TRBV2 with TRBJ1-2, with D uncertain. V was cut by 3 bases and J by 7 bases, with 9 bases left in between. CDR1 is SNHLY and CDR2 is FYNNEI in the germline V gene. The length of the CDR3 is 12 residues.

The rearrangement joins TRBV28 to TRBJ1-5; 12 nucleotides agree with TRBD1. This CDR3 contains 16 residues. Trimming at V came to 7 bases and at J to 7 bases, leaving 11 bases not matched to a gene. Germline values: CDR1 MDHEN, CDR2 SYDVKM. CDR3 protein: CASTSRDRGLRQPQHF. CDR3 sequence (DNA): TGTGCCAGCACCTCCCGGGACAGGGGGCTGAGACAGCCCCAGCATTTT.

DNA for the CDR3: TGCGCCAGCAGCTTGGGGGCCTACCTGAACACTGAAGCTTTCTTT. It translates to CASSLGAYLNTEAFF. V usage is TRBV5-1 and J usage is TRBJ1-1; D uncertain. V shed 0 bases and J shed 0 bases, with 9 bases lying between them. CDR3 length equals 15 residues. Per germline, CDR1 SGHRS and CDR2 YFSETQ.

The gene calls are TRBV19 and TRBJ2-1, with 9 bases that match TRBD1. J gave up 7 bases and V 4 bases, and 14 bases lay outside the gene matches. Germline CDR1 reads LNHDA; CDR2 reads SQIVND (reference sequence). This CDR3 comprises 17 residues. This CDR3 reads CASSRDGGTGTVNEQFF. The CDR3 bases are TGTGCCAGTAGTAGGGATGGTGGGACAGGGACGGTAAATGAGCAGTTCTTC.

This sequence joins TRBV19 and TRBJ1-2; D gene uncertain. V lost 5 bases, J lost 2 bases, and 12 bases lay in between. The CDR3 extends over 14 amino acids. The germline gives CDR1 LNHDA, CDR2 SQIVND (reference sequence). This CDR3 is CASSPTGKNYGYTF. CDR3 sequence (DNA): TGTGCCAGTAGTCCCACCGGGAAAAACTATGGCTACACCTTC.

The chain couples TRBV5-5 to TRBJ2-3; D ambiguous. The length of the CDR3 is 16 residues. The germline V and J ends were trimmed by 6 bases and 0 bases, with 17 bases remaining between them. CDR1 is SGHKS, CDR2 YYEKEE, per germline (reference sequence). The DNA for the CDR3 is TGTGCCAGCACCGAATTAGCTTCGGCTAGCACAGATACGCAGTATTTT. It is translated as CASTELASASTDTQYF.

The rearrangement joins TRBV7-9 to TRBJ1-1, with TRBD1 as a possible D gene (5 bases). The germline V gene has CDR1 SEHNR and CDR2 FQNEAQ (reference sequence). The CDR3 length is 14 residues. Between the trimmed V and J ends, which lost 0 bases and 2 bases, there was a span of 7 bases. CDR3 nucleotides: TGTGCCAGCAGCTTAGCGGGGGGAAACACTGAAGCTTTCTTT. Protein product: CASSLAGGNTEAFF.

About this clone itself: The sample carries other DNA sequences with the same CDR3. The rearrangement joins TRBV5-1 to TRBJ2-1; D gene ambiguous. The germline V and J ends were trimmed by 1 base and 4 bases, with 12 bases remaining between them. This CDR3 has 15 residues. The V gene's germline CDR1 is SGHRS and CDR2 YFSETQ. The CDR3 DNA reads TGCGCCAGCAGCTTGACCGGGTCCTCATACAATGAGCAGTTCTTC. Translation gives CASSLTGSSYNEQFF.

The chain uses TRBV20-1 and TRBJ1-6; no firm D call. The germline gives CDR1 DFQATT, CDR2 SNEGSKA (reference sequence). The CDR3 is 13 residues long. V shed 3 bases and J shed 6 bases, with 9 bases lying between them. The CDR3 sequence: CSASKESNSPLHF. CDR3 coding DNA: TGCAGTGCTAGTAAAGAGTCTAATTCACCCCTCCACTTT.

As DNA, the CDR3 is TGTGCCAGCAGTGAAAGCTGGCTGCGGGGGGCCGACAATGAGCAGTTCTTC. As protein: CASSESWLRGADNEQFF. The chain couples TRBV2 to TRBJ2-1; 8 bases fit TRBD2. Trimming cost V 2 bases and J 5 bases; bases outside gene matches: 11. Germline loops: CDR1 SNHLY, CDR2 FYNNEI. CDR3 size: 17 residues.

V usage is TRBV12-5 and J usage is TRBJ2-5, with D perhaps matching TRBD2 (6 bases). In germline, CDR1 is LGHNT, CDR2 FRNRAP. The CDR3 consists of 12 residues. The CDR3 loop reads CATGDGLVTQYF. CDR3 nucleotides: TGTGCCACGGGGGACGGGCTCGTGACCCAGTACTTC.

The chain combines TRBV6-2 or TRBV6-3 with TRBJ2-7; TRBD1 aligns across 7 bases. With 4 bases clipped from V and 2 bases from J, the junction kept 2 bases outside the gene matches. CDR1 and CDR2 (germline): MNHEY, SVGEGT. The CDR3 length is 13 residues. The CDR3 loop reads CASSWGQTYEQYF. CDR3 coding DNA: TGTGCCAGCAGTTGGGGACAGACCTACGAGCAGTACTTC.

V is TRBV9 and J is TRBJ1-1; D is ambiguous. The V end lost 4 bases, the J end lost 5 bases, and 27 bases lay between the germline ends. The germline V gene has CDR1 SGDLS and CDR2 YYNGEE. The CDR3 spans 18 residues. As DNA, the CDR3 is TGTGCCAGCAGCCCGAGGGTTCCAGGCGCCGTGGATGATACTGAAGCTTTCTTT. Encoded protein: CASSPRVPGAVDDTEAFF.

The chain joins TRBV19 to TRBJ1-1, with D tentatively TRBD1 (5 bases). From germline, CDR1 is LNHDA and CDR2 SQIVND (reference sequence). Trimming took off 3 bases at V and 1 base at J, with 12 bases between the two ends. The CDR3 has 15 amino acids. CDR3 in amino acids: CASSMGQDTNTEAFF. CDR3 bases: TGTGCCAGTAGTATGGGGCAGGATACGAACACTGAAGCTTTCTTT. The entire variable domain, with the rest obtained from reference TRBV19 and TRBJ1-1, is as follows: DGGITQSPKYLFRKEGQNVTLSCEQNLNHDAMYWYRQDPGQGLRLIYYSQIVNDFQKGDIAEGYSVSREKKESFPLTVTSAQKNPTAFYLCASSMGQDTNTEAFFGQGTRLTVV.